Below, 11 T cell receptor beta chains from the same sample are listed, as sequenced in a study of OX40 agonist ivuxolimab in advanced cancers. Assay used: immunoSEQ multiplex PCR; TCRdb lists only in-frame clones, some missing. The table has fewer than 50,000 clones, around nine tenths seen once. The sequences come from CD4+ or CD8+ T cells sorted from blood, collected in a trial of the OX40 agonist ivuxolimab. These receptors were taken from an adult with an advanced solid tumor such as melanoma, head and neck, liver or kidney cancer.

The J gene is TRBJ1-1, the V gene TRBV4-3, with TRBD1 matching over 7 bases. Germline V gene data show CDR1 as LGHNA and CDR2 as YSLEER. The CDR3 has 15 residues. The trim removed 0 bases at V and 1 base at J, leaving 2 bases unmatched. CDR3: CASSQEEGANTEAFF. In DNA, the CDR3 is TGCGCCAGCAGCCAAGAAGAGGGGGCGAACACTGAAGCTTTCTTT.

This clone appeared a few times. The chain couples TRBV15 to TRBJ2-2; weak D call: TRBD2 (6 bases). The CDR3 has 17 residues. Trimming removed 0 bases from V and 1 base from J, with 12 bases in between. Germline V CDR1 and CDR2: LNHNV, YYDKDF (reference sequence). In nucleotides, the CDR3 is TGTGCCACCAGCAGAGATAACCGGGGAGGGAACACCGGGGAGCTGTTTTTT. Protein product: CATSRDNRGGNTGELFF.

The chain has TRBV25-1 and TRBJ1-5, with D unresolved. The CDR3 contains 11 residues. The V end lost 4 bases, the J end lost 8 bases, and 6 bases lay between the germline ends. CDR1 is MGHDK, CDR2 SYGVNS, per germline. CDR3 sequence (DNA): TGTGCCAGCAGTGCGCTAGAGCCCCAGCATTTT. Encoded protein: CASSALEPQHF.

Comment on this clone: This sample also contains other DNA sequences that code for the same CDR3. The J gene is TRBJ1-1, the V gene TRBV4-3; no clear D gene. V shed 0 bases and J shed 1 base, with 9 bases lying between them. The length of the CDR3 is 15 residues. Germline lookup yields CDR1 LGHNA and CDR2 YSLEER. CDR3 coding DNA: TGCGCCAGCAGCCAAGATAGAGCGGAGAACACTGAAGCTTTCTTT. This sequence encodes CASSQDRAENTEAFF.

The CDR3 bases are TGCGCCAGCAGCCAAGCCGGGACAGGGGCCTACGAGCAGTACTTC. It is translated as CASSQAGTGAYEQYF. The chain combines TRBV4-3 with TRBJ2-7; TRBD1 aligns across 10 bases. Germline CDR1 LGHNA, CDR2 YSLEER. The trim removed 1 base at V and 2 bases at J, leaving 2 bases unmatched. There are 15 residues in the CDR3.

The chain joins TRBV7-2 to TRBJ2-7, with D tentatively TRBD1 or TRBD2 (6 bases each). V was clipped by 3 bases and J by 6 bases, with 12 bases between them. Germline CDR1 reads SGHTA; CDR2 reads FQGNSA. The CDR3 runs to 13 residues. The CDR3 protein is CASSFPRGLEQYF. DNA of the CDR3: TGTGCCAGCAGCTTCCCCCGGGGGCTCGAGCAGTACTTC.

The chain couples TRBV14 to TRBJ2-2; D is unresolved. The CDR3 has 15 amino acids. V lost 0 bases to trimming and J lost 6 bases, with 11 bases between them. Germline values: CDR1 SGHDN, CDR2 FVKESK. CDR3 protein: CASSQDHTAAGELFF. The CDR3, as DNA: TGTGCCAGCAGCCAAGATCATACGGCGGCCGGGGAGCTGTTTTTT. Together with reference TRBV14 and TRBJ2-2, the CDR3 gives the full variable domain: EAGVTQFPSHSVIEKGQTVTLRCDPISGHDNLYWYRRVMGKEIKFLLHFVKESKQDESGMPNNRFLAERTGGTYSTLKVQPAELEDSGVYFCASSQDHTAAGELFFGEGSRLTVL.

Comments on this clone: An end of the junction does not agree with germline; a read error may underlie this. CDR3 region: CASSLAAGSYEQYF. As DNA, the CDR3 is TGTGCTAGCAGCTTAGCGGCAGGGTCCTACGAGCAGTACTTC. The chain couples TRBV7-7 to TRBJ2-7; tentatively, D is TRBD2 (6 bases). The CDR3 runs 14 residues. Germline CDR1 reads SSHAT; CDR2 reads FNYEAQ (reference sequence).

V and J are TRBV2 and TRBJ2-5, with 7 bases fitting TRBD1. CDR3 length: 13 amino acids. V lost 8 bases, J lost 2 bases, and 5 bases stayed unmatched. Germline V gives CDR1 SNHLY, CDR2 FYNNEI. The CDR3 bases are TGTGCCAGCGAGGACAGGCTACAAGAGACCCAGTACTTC. It translates to CASEDRLQETQYF.

The rearrangement links TRBV4-1 to TRBJ2-7; no reliable D call. Deletions cut 5 bases from V and 4 bases from J, with 18 bases between. The CDR3 length is 15 residues. Germline CDR1 and CDR2: MGHRA and YSYEKL. The CDR3 DNA sequence: TGCGCCAGCAGCTCCCGGACGGGCATACCGTACGAGCAGTACTTC. Translation: CASSSRTGIPYEQYF.

This rearrangement joins TRBV5-6 to TRBJ2-1; TRBD2 agrees at 7 bases. The CDR3 is made up of 16 amino acids. The trim removed 3 bases at V and 3 bases at J, leaving 9 bases unmatched. Germline values: CDR1 SGHDT, CDR2 YYEEEE. Written as DNA, the CDR3 is TGTGCCAGCAGCTCATTCCCTCGGGGGGACTACAATGAGCAGTTCTTC. This sequence encodes CASSSFPRGDYNEQFF.